The entry below gives a single T cell receptor (beta chain) sequence along with its context. The data derive from a study of identical twins. TCRdb analysed the 5' RACE reads with MiXCR anew, one entry per CDR3 protein. The data hold 200,000 to 300,000 distinct CDR3 sequences, with roughly a tenth observed a single time. CDR1 is MNHEY and CDR2 is SVGAGI in the germline V gene. CDR3 length: 11 residues. Trimming left V 4 bases short and J 10 bases short, with 11 bases between. Specimen: memory T cells sorted from blood. The TCR was taken from a man in his fifties or sixties in good health. This chain uses TRBV6-5 with TRBJ2-7; no clear D. The CDR3 region is CASSSGFEQYF. The CDR3 DNA follows: TGTGCCAGCAGTTCTGGGTTCGAACAGTACTTC.